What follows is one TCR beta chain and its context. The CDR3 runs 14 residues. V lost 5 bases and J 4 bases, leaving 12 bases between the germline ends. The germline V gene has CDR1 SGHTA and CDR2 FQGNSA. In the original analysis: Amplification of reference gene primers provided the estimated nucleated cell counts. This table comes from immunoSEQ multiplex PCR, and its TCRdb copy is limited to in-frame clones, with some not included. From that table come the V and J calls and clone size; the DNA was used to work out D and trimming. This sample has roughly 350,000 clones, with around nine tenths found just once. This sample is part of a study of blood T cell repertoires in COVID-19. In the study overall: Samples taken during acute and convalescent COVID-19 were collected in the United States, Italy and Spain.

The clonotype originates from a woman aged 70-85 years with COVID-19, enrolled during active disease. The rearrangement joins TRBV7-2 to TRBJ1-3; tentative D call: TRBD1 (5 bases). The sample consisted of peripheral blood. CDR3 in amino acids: CASSRGESGNTIYF. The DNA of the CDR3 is TGTGCCAGCAGCCGGGGGGAATCAGGAAACACCATATATTTT.